The present T cell receptor beta chain was sequenced within a study of blood T cell repertoires in COVID-19. Study in general: There were acute and convalescent COVID-19 samples, and they came from the United States, Italy and Spain.

Per the original data handling: Quantification of nucleated cells was approximated via reference gene primer amplification. The assay was immunoSEQ multiplex PCR, and TCRdb's table has in-frame clones only and misses some. Clone size and the V and J calls come from that table; the DNA yielded D and trimming. The data contain a few hundred thousand clones, 65% to 90% of them singletons. V was clipped by 3 bases and J by 3 bases; unmatched bases: 3. Germline V lookup: CDR1 LNHDA, CDR2 SQIVND (reference sequence). This CDR3 spans 15 amino acids. What was sequenced was peripheral blood. This receptor was obtained from a woman aged 45-59 years with acute or convalescent COVID-19. The V gene is TRBV19, the J gene TRBJ2-2; TRBD2 aligns across 8 bases. CDR3 bases: TGTGCCAGTAGTATTAGCGGGATGGACACCGGGGAGCTGTTTTTT. Amino acids: CASSISGMDTGELFF.